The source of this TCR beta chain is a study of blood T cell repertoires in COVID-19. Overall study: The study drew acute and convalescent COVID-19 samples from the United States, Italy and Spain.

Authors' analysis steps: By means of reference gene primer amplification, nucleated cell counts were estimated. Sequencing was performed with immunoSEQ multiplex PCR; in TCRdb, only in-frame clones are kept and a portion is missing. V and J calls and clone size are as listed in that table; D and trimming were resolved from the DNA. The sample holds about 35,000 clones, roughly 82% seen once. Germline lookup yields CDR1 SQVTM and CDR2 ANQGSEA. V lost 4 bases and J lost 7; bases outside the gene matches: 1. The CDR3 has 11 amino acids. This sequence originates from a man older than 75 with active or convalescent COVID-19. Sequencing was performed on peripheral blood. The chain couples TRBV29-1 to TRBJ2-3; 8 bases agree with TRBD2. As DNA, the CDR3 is TGCAGCGTTGGCGGGAGGCATACGCAGTATTTT. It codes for CSVGGRHTQYF.